This entry lists 31 T cell receptor beta chains sequenced from one sample in a study of vaccination and CD4 T cells after COVID-19. Sequenced with the Oncomine TCR Beta short-read assay was DNA taken from cultured CD4+ T cells. Each CDR3 protein gets one entry after TCRdb re-called the PCR reads with MiXCR. In the table there are 16,000 or so distinct CDR3 sequences, roughly 75% of which are singletons. What these receptors recognize is not known. Treatment meaning: roughly ten-day PBMC culture with coronavirus spike peptide pools or control peptides (ViraFEST assay). Here the sequenced sample was CD4+ T cells from blood, cultured in vitro, taken after SARS-CoV-2 vaccination. The origin of the receptors is a human donor who received a COVID-19 vaccine.

The V and J genes are TRBV24-1 and TRBJ2-2, with TRBD2 identical over 8 bases. Losses at the gene ends were 4 bases for V and 4 bases for J; bases not matched to a gene: 7. CDR1 is KGHDR, CDR2 SFDVKD, per germline. This CDR3 comprises 16 residues. CDR3 nucleotides: TGTGCCACCAGTGACCAGGGACTAGACACCACCGGGGAGCTGTTTTTT. This codes for CATSDQGLDTTGELFF.

The V gene is TRBV2, the J gene TRBJ1-1, with 9 bases lining up with TRBD1. Germline lookup yields CDR1 SNHLY and CDR2 FYNNEI. V was clipped by 6 bases and J by 2 bases; unmatched bases: 1. CDR3 length: 13 amino acids. The CDR3 DNA follows: TGTGCCAGCAGGGGACAGGGAAACACTGAAGCTTTCTTT. As protein: CASRGQGNTEAFF.

V is TRBV2 and J is TRBJ2-5; 13 bases are shared with TRBD2. J lost 2 bases, V lost 5 bases, and 11 bases had no gene match. The CDR3 totals 18 residues. In germline, CDR1 is SNHLY, CDR2 FYNNEI. For the CDR3, the DNA is TGTGCCAGCAGTCTATTTGTTTCGACTAGCGGGGGGCAAGAGACCCAGTACTTC. Translated: CASSLFVSTSGGQETQYF. Full variable domain (rest looked up from reference TRBV2 and TRBJ2-5): EPEVTQTPSHQVTQMGQEVILRCVPISNHLYFYWYRQILGQKVEFLVSFYNNEISEKSEIFDDQFSVERPDGSNFTLKIRSTKLEDSAMYFCASSLFVSTSGGQETQYFGPGTRLLVL.

The V and J genes are TRBV20-1 and TRBJ2-3, with a weak D call TRBD2 (7 bases). Per germline, CDR1 DFQATT and CDR2 SNEGSKA (reference sequence). V dropped 0 bases and J dropped 2 bases, with 15 bases sitting between them. The CDR3 contains 16 residues. The CDR3 DNA reads as TGCAGTGCTAGAGATGTGGGGGGGGGCCTCACAGATACGCAGTATTTT. Protein sequence: CSARDVGGGLTDTQYF.

This chain links TRBV6-1 with TRBJ1-2; D uncertain. The CDR3 has 11 amino acids. From germline, CDR1 is MNHNS and CDR2 SASEGT. V lost 7 bases and J 3 bases, leaving 6 bases between the germline ends. The CDR3 DNA follows: TGTGCCAGCACAGAATACTATGGCTACACCTTC. Protein sequence: CASTEYYGYTF.

The V gene is TRBV2, the J gene TRBJ1-1, with D tentatively TRBD1 (6 bases). CDR1 is SNHLY and CDR2 is FYNNEI in the germline V gene. The CDR3 is made up of 15 amino acids. The V end was cut by 8 bases, the J end by 4 bases, with 20 bases between. The CDR3 loop is CASGGTREGGTEAFF. The CDR3 coding sequence is TGTGCCAGCGGGGGGACCAGGGAAGGGGGCACTGAAGCTTTCTTT.

The J gene is TRBJ2-5, the V gene TRBV10-3, with TRBD2 matching 7 bases. This CDR3 spans 15 amino acids. Looked up from germline, CDR1 is ENHRY and CDR2 is SYGVKD. Unmatched junction bases numbered 9, after V lost 3 bases and J lost 5 bases. The CDR3 region is CAISETSEGAETQYF. Written as DNA, the CDR3 is TGTGCCATCAGTGAAACTAGCGAGGGTGCGGAGACCCAGTACTTC.

V and J are TRBV20-1 and TRBJ2-3; 8 bases fit TRBD2. The ends lost 0 bases at V and 2 bases at J; junction bases unmatched: 7. The CDR3 contains 16 residues. The V gene's germline CDR1 is DFQATT and CDR2 SNEGSKA (reference sequence). CDR3 sequence reads: CSARDIQRGYTDTQYF. CDR3 bases: TGCAGTGCTAGAGATATCCAGCGGGGGTACACAGATACGCAGTATTTT.

The V call is TRBV12-3 or TRBV12-4, the J call TRBJ1-3; a possible D gene is TRBD1 (6 bases). Trimming stripped 4 bases from V and 0 bases from J, with 10 bases between. The CDR3 has 15 residues. The CDR3, as DNA: TGTGCCAGCAGTTCGACAGGAGCCTCTGGAAACACCATATATTTT. This translates into CASSSTGASGNTIYF.

The rearrangement joins TRBV24-1 to TRBJ2-3, with D unresolved. The V end was cut by 5 bases, the J end by 2 bases, with 7 bases between. The CDR3 is 13 amino acids. CDR1 is KGHDR and CDR2 is SFDVKD in the germline V gene. CDR3: CATSAQLTDTQYF. CDR3 sequence (DNA): TGTGCCACCAGTGCGCAGCTCACAGATACGCAGTATTTT.

The chain is built from TRBV20-1 and TRBJ2-5, with 12 positions matching TRBD2. V shed 3 bases and J 5 bases; nucleotides not matched to a gene: 7. Germline V gene sequence: CDR1 DFQATT, CDR2 SNEGSKA (reference sequence). This CDR3 spans 15 amino acids. The CDR3 DNA reads TGCAGTGCTAGTGCTAGCGGGGGGGACGGGGAGACCCAGTACTTC. Amino acids: CSASASGGDGETQYF.

This clonotype appeared once. The CDR3 protein is CASRAGVGSPLHF. CDR3 nucleotides: TGTGCCAGCAGGGCAGGGGTCGGATCACCCCTCCACTTT. V usage is TRBV2 and J usage is TRBJ1-6; D possibly corresponds to TRBD1 (6 bases). The CDR3 spans 13 residues. V lost 6 bases to trimming and J lost 10 bases, with 13 bases between them. Germline loops: CDR1 SNHLY, CDR2 FYNNEI.

This chain joins TRBV19 and TRBJ2-2; a possible D gene is TRBD2 (5 bases). CDR3 length: 15 residues. Per the germline V gene, CDR1 is LNHDA and CDR2 is SQIVND (reference sequence). V was shortened by 7 bases and J by 0 bases, with 12 bases between the two germline ends. The CDR3: CASKEVGPNTGELFF. CDR3 DNA sequence: TGTGCCAGTAAGGAGGTAGGGCCGAACACCGGGGAGCTGTTTTTT.

The gene calls are TRBV20-1 and TRBJ2-1; 7 nucleotides align to TRBD1. Germline V gene data show CDR1 as DFQATT and CDR2 as SNEGSKA (reference sequence). The CDR3 is 17 residues long. Trimming at V came to 3 bases and at J to 4 bases, leaving 15 bases not matched to a gene. In DNA form, the CDR3 reads TGCAGTGCTAGTCTAGATACCGGGACAGAGCAATACAATGAGCAGTTCTTC. Translated: CSASLDTGTEQYNEQFF.

The rearrangement joins TRBV27 to TRBJ1-2; 8 positions match TRBD1. V trimming: 4 bases; J trimming: 3 bases; junction bases outside the gene matches: 4. The CDR3 has 14 residues. Germline V gene data show CDR1 as MNHEY and CDR2 as SMNVEV (reference sequence). For the CDR3, the DNA is TGTGCCAGCAGTTCCCGGGACAGGCACTATGGCTACACCTTC. It is translated as CASSSRDRHYGYTF.

The V call is TRBV15, the J call TRBJ2-5, with 9 bases lining up with TRBD2. The CDR3 covers 15 residues. Losses at the gene ends were 0 bases for V and 3 bases for J; bases not matched to a gene: 2. Looked up from germline, CDR1 is LNHNV and CDR2 is YYDKDF (reference sequence). The CDR3 spells CATSRDPSGEETQYF. DNA for the CDR3: TGTGCCACCAGCAGAGATCCTAGCGGGGAAGAGACCCAGTACTTC.

The CDR3 is CAWSPRGADNSPLHF. For the CDR3, the DNA is TGTGCCTGGAGTCCGAGGGGCGCGGATAATTCACCCCTCCACTTT. The genes are TRBV30 and TRBJ1-6, with D possibly TRBD1 on 5 matching bases. Germline CDR1 and CDR2: GTSNPN and SVGIG (reference sequence). V lost 2 bases to trimming and J lost 5 bases, with 13 bases between them. This CDR3 has 15 amino acids. The complete variable domain, with remaining parts taken from reference TRBV30 and TRBJ1-6, reads SQTIHQWPATLVQPVGSPLSLECTVEGTSNPNLYWYRQAAGRGLQLLFYSVGIGQISSEVPQNLSASRPQDRQFILSSKKLLLSDSGFYLCAWSPRGADNSPLHFGNGTRLTVT.

V gene TRBV6-1 combines with J gene TRBJ1-1; D is unresolved. Germline V gene lookup returns CDR1 MNHNS and CDR2 SASEGT. The CDR3 is 17 amino acids. Trimming took 5 bases from V and 5 from J, leaving 24 bases between them. CDR3 sequence reads: CASSPPPRFGVGTEAFF. CDR3 DNA: TGTGCCAGCAGTCCACCGCCCCGTTTCGGGGTTGGGACTGAAGCTTTCTTT.

The V and J genes are TRBV10-1 and TRBJ2-3; TRBD2 matches at 10 bases. Germline V CDR1 and CDR2: WNHNN, SYGVQD (reference sequence). The CDR3 has 16 residues. With V trimmed by 1 base and J by 6 bases, 7 bases remained unmatched. The CDR3 nucleotides are TGCGCCAGCAGTGAGTTACCTAGCGGGGGATTGGATACGCAGTATTTT. It is translated as CASSELPSGGLDTQYF.

V usage is TRBV15 and J usage is TRBJ2-1, with 8 bases identical to TRBD2. Germline loops: CDR1 LNHNV, CDR2 YYDKDF (reference sequence). V gave up 8 bases and J gave up 4 bases; unmatched junction bases: 10. The CDR3 has 15 residues. CDR3 sequence (DNA): TGTGCCACCTCTCGAGGCGGGGGGTCATACAATGAGCAGTTCTTC. It codes for CATSRGGGSYNEQFF.

The rearrangement joins TRBV6-2 or TRBV6-3 to TRBJ1-1; 7 bases line up with TRBD1. The germline V gene has CDR1 MNHEY and CDR2 SVGEGT. The CDR3 is made up of 14 amino acids. V was pared by 2 bases and J by 7 bases, with 7 bases of the junction left unmatched. The CDR3 reads CASSYLYRGGEAFF. The CDR3 region has the DNA TGTGCCAGCAGTTACCTATACAGGGGCGGTGAAGCTTTCTTT.

This chain joins TRBV7-8 and TRBJ1-6; 7 nucleotides align to TRBD1. There are 15 residues in the CDR3. Germline V gives CDR1 SGHVS, CDR2 FQNEAQ. Losses at the gene ends were 5 bases for V and 5 bases for J; bases not matched to a gene: 6. CDR3 DNA: TGTGCCAGCAGCGAAAAAGACAGGGATAATTCACCCCTCCACTTT. It specifies CASSEKDRDNSPLHF.

The gene calls are TRBV7-2 and TRBJ1-1; 7 bases map to TRBD1. The V gene's germline CDR1 is SGHTA and CDR2 FQGNSA. CDR3 length: 14 amino acids. Trimming took 5 bases from V and 0 from J; bases not matched to a gene: 3. The CDR3 sequence: CASSLTGMNTEAFF. The CDR3 nucleotides read TGTGCCAGCAGCCTGACAGGGATGAACACTGAAGCTTTCTTT.

The V call is TRBV20-1, the J call TRBJ1-1; 7 bases line up with TRBD1. V was pared by 5 bases and J by 4 bases, with 10 bases of the junction left unmatched. There are 14 residues in the CDR3. Germline V gives CDR1 DFQATT, CDR2 SNEGSKA (reference sequence). The CDR3 DNA sequence: TGCAGTGCTGCCCGAGAGGGGGCGGGCACTGAAGCTTTCTTT. Translation: CSAAREGAGTEAFF.

The chain has TRBV6-1 and TRBJ1-3; perhaps TRBD1 as D (5 bases). Germline V gene lookup returns CDR1 MNHNS and CDR2 SASEGT. V dropped 8 bases and J dropped 3 bases, with 5 bases sitting between them. This CDR3 region has 11 residues. CDR3: CASGGGNTIYF. CDR3 DNA: TGTGCCAGCGGGGGTGGAAACACCATATATTTT.

This rearrangement joins TRBV25-1 to TRBJ2-2; 7 bases are a match to TRBD1. The CDR3 spans 14 residues. The trim removed 4 bases at V and 5 bases at J, leaving 4 bases unmatched. Germline CDR1 and CDR2: MGHDK and SYGVNS. CDR3 loop: CASSGQGRTGELFF. The CDR3 DNA reads as TGTGCCAGCAGTGGACAGGGTCGGACCGGGGAGCTGTTTTTT.

The CDR3 DNA reads TGCAGTGCTGAAGGGACGGTCTATGGCTACACCTTC. Its protein product is CSAEGTVYGYTF. The chain is built from TRBV20-1 and TRBJ1-2; maybe TRBD1 (5 bases). The V end was cut by 5 bases, the J end by 4 bases, with 11 bases between. CDR1 and CDR2 (germline): DFQATT, SNEGSKA (reference sequence). CDR3 size: 12 residues.

This sequence joins TRBV6-5 and TRBJ1-5, with TRBD1 identical over 10 bases. V dropped 4 bases and J dropped 2; count of bases not matched to a gene: 5. The CDR3 extends over 16 amino acids. Germline assignment: CDR1 MNHEY and CDR2 SVGAGI. This CDR3 is CASSSLGTGGNQPQHF. The CDR3 region has the DNA TGTGCCAGCAGTTCCTTGGGGACAGGGGGCAATCAGCCCCAGCATTTT.

The V call is TRBV19, the J call TRBJ1-5; D gene uncertain. Trimming shortened V by 7 bases and J by 9 bases, and 19 bases separated the two germline ends. This CDR3 region has 14 residues. Germline V gene data show CDR1 as LNHDA and CDR2 as SQIVND (reference sequence). In nucleotides, the CDR3 is TGTGCCAGTACCCCGAGTCTCTCAGTAACGCCCCAGCATTTT. Its translation is CASTPSLSVTPQHF.

This rearrangement joins TRBV5-4 to TRBJ2-1; 8 bases align to TRBD2. V shed 2 bases and J 16 bases; nucleotides not matched to a gene: 8. The CDR3 sequence is 12 residues long. The germline V gene has CDR1 SGHNT and CDR2 YYREEE (reference sequence). CDR3 sequence: CASSFYRGGLFF. In nucleotides, the CDR3 is TGTGCCAGCAGCTTTTATCGGGGGGGCCTCTTCTTC.

This clonotype is a singleton in its sample. This chain connects TRBV30 to TRBJ2-4; the match to TRBD1 covers 9 bases. Germline V CDR1 and CDR2: GTSNPN, SVGIG (reference sequence). Unmatched junction bases numbered 5, after V lost 2 bases and J lost 0 bases. This CDR3 has 16 residues. CDR3 bases: TGTGCCTGGAGTACCGGGACAGGGTTAGCCAAAAACATTCAGTACTTC. Translating gives CAWSTGTGLAKNIQYF. The whole variable domain, filled in from reference TRBV30 and TRBJ2-4, reads SQTIHQWPATLVQPVGSPLSLECTVEGTSNPNLYWYRQAAGRGLQLLFYSVGIGQISSEVPQNLSASRPQDRQFILSSKKLLLSDSGFYLCAWSTGTGLAKNIQYFGAGTRLSVL.